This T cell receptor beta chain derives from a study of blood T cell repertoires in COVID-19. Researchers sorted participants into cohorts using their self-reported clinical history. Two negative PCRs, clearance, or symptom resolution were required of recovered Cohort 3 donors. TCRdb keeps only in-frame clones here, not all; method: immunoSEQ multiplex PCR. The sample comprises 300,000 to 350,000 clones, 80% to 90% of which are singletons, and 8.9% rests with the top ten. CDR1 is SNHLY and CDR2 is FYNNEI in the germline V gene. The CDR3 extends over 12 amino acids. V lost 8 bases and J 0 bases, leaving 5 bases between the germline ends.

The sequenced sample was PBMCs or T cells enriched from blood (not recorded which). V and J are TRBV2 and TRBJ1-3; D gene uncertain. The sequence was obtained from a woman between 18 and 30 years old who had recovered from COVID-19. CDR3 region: CASEASGNTIYF. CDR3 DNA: TGTGCCAGCGAAGCCTCTGGAAACACCATATATTTT.